This passage covers 6 T cell receptor beta chains from one sample sequenced in a study of Ad26.COV2.S vaccination and SARS-CoV-2 variants. TCRdb's table, derived via immunoSEQ multiplex PCR, lists solely in-frame clones and lacks some. Altogether roughly 700,000 clones are present, more than 70% being singletons, with the ten largest covering approximately 1.5%. The treatment is: approximately 18 received Ad26.COV2.S at low or high dose, single or two shots; about 5 received placebo; per-sample allocation not given. All samples were drawn on day 63, counting from the first vaccine or placebo injection. Material: peripheral blood, obtained in a trial of Ad26.COV2.S vaccine versus placebo. These receptors were taken from a person between 18 and 65 years old who received the Ad26.COV2.S COVID-19 vaccine or a placebo.

In regard to this clone: Different DNA sequences within this sample yield the same CDR3. The V and J genes are TRBV5-4 and TRBJ1-5; 9 bases line up with TRBD1. V lost 4 bases to trimming and J lost 4 bases; unmatched junction nucleotides: 3. Germline V gene data show CDR1 as SGHNT and CDR2 as YYREEE (reference sequence). CDR3 length: 14 residues. The CDR3 DNA sequence: TGTGCCAGCAGCCCGGGACAGGGAAATCAGCCCCAGCATTTT. Its protein is CASSPGQGNQPQHF.

This clone showed up many times. The chain is built from TRBV4-1 and TRBJ2-3; D remains unclear. Trimming left V 8 bases short and J 6 bases short, with 15 bases between. Germline CDR1 reads MGHRA; CDR2 reads YSYEKL. This CDR3 spans 13 amino acids. In DNA, the CDR3 is TGCGCCAGCCGCCTCTCCATCAGGGATACGCAGTATTTT. Protein: CASRLSIRDTQYF.

The rearrangement joins TRBV29-1 to TRBJ1-1; D remains unclear. Per germline, CDR1 SQVTM and CDR2 ANQGSEA. The CDR3 loop spans 13 amino acids. The V and J ends lost 8 bases and 0 bases respectively, with 13 bases between them. Here the CDR3 reads CSSREGMNTEAFF. The CDR3 DNA sequence: TGCAGCTCTAGGGAGGGCATGAACACTGAAGCTTTCTTT.

This chain uses TRBV14 with TRBJ1-2, with 9 bases matching TRBD1. The CDR3 consists of 13 residues. Germline CDR1 and CDR2: SGHDN and FVKESK. J gave up 14 bases and V 1 base, and 8 bases lay outside the gene matches. The CDR3, as DNA: TGTGCCAGCAGCCAAGCCGGGACAGGGCTTAAAACCTTC. Protein product: CASSQAGTGLKTF. The full variable domain, completed using reference TRBV14 and TRBJ1-2, is EAGVTQFPSHSVIEKGQTVTLRCDPISGHDNLYWYRRVMGKEIKFLLHFVKESKQDESGMPNNRFLAERTGGTYSTLKVQPAELEDSGVYFCASSQAGTGLKTFGSGTRLTVV.

The gene calls are TRBV3-1 (or the pseudogene TRBV3-2) and TRBJ2-3; the D gene is possibly TRBD2 (5 bases). The CDR3 contains 13 residues. Trimming stripped 11 bases from V and 4 bases from J, with 16 bases between. Germline V gives CDR1 LGHDT, CDR2 YNNKEL (reference sequence). For the CDR3, the DNA is TGTGCCTCTACGGGAAATGGGGCAGATACGCAGTATTTT. Residues: CASTGNGADTQYF.

The CDR3 loop reads CASSPPVVRTGIDRALDQPQHF. The CDR3 coding sequence is TGTGCCAGCAGCCCCCCCGTGGTGAGGACAGGAATTGACAGGGCTTTAGATCAGCCCCAGCATTTT. The rearrangement joins TRBV3-1 (or the pseudogene TRBV3-2) to TRBJ1-5; 7 nucleotides line up with TRBD1. CDR3 length equals 22 residues. Germline trimming cut 4 bases from V and 5 bases from J; bases unmatched to any gene: 29. CDR1 and CDR2 from the germline V gene are LGHDT and YNNKEL (reference sequence).